The rows below give T cell receptor beta chains drawn from one sample of a study of T cell changes during pregnancy in multiple sclerosis. Here immunoSEQ multiplex PCR was the method, and the copy in TCRdb shows in-frame clones only, minus some. The sample has 100,000 or so clones; roughly 92% are singletons. Material: peripheral blood, obtained after pregnancy. The source is a female donor with multiple sclerosis, enrolled in a pregnancy study. CDR3s include the opening cysteine and the closing phenylalanine or tryptophan. A D gene is named only where the DNA matches it firmly. Clone size is not always given. Where it is, it says once, few, many or a class for expanded clones.

CDR3aa: CASSVAGAVYEQYF; CDR3nt: TGTGCCAGCAGCGTAGCGGGAGCGGTCTACGAGCAGTACTTC; v_gene: TRBV5-6; d_gene: TRBD2; abundance: -; j_gene: TRBJ2-7
CDR3aa: CASSLIAGGLANTGELFF; CDR3nt: TGTGCCAGCAGCTTAATTGCCGGCGGACTAGCGAACACCGGGGAGCTGTTTTTT; v_gene: TRBV7-6; d_gene: TRBD2; abundance: -; j_gene: TRBJ2-2
CDR3aa: CASSQGTGYGYTF; CDR3nt: TGTGCCAGCAGCCAAGGGACAGGGTATGGCTACACCTTC; v_gene: TRBV4-2; d_gene: TRBD1; abundance: -; j_gene: TRBJ1-2
CDR3aa: CASGLEGRTEAFF; CDR3nt: TGTGCTAGTGGTTTAGAGGGTAGAACTGAAGCTTTCTTT; v_gene: TRBV12-5; d_gene: -; abundance: -; j_gene: TRBJ1-1
CDR3aa: CASSETGTGDGYTF; CDR3nt: TGTGCCAGCAGTGAAACAGGGACAGGGGATGGCTACACCTTC; v_gene: TRBV2; d_gene: TRBD1; abundance: -; j_gene: TRBJ1-2
CDR3aa: CASSQVGTANTEAFF; CDR3nt: TGCGCCAGCAGCCAGGTCGGGACAGCGAACACTGAAGCTTTCTTT; v_gene: TRBV4-1; d_gene: TRBD1; abundance: once; j_gene: TRBJ1-1
CDR3aa: CASSPRGPGTGELFF; CDR3nt: TGTGCCAGCTCACCCAGGGGGCCGGGCACCGGGGAGCTGTTTTTT; v_gene: TRBV18; d_gene: TRBD1; abundance: -; j_gene: TRBJ2-2
CDR3aa: CASRARDIMETQYF; CDR3nt: TGCGCCAGCAGGGCCCGTGATATCATGGAGACCCAGTACTTC; v_gene: TRBV5-1; d_gene: -; abundance: -; j_gene: TRBJ2-5
CDR3aa: CAISDRLAGDGIQYF; CDR3nt: TGTGCCATCAGTGATAGACTAGCGGGTGACGGGATTCAGTACTTC; v_gene: TRBV10-3; d_gene: TRBD2; abundance: -; j_gene: TRBJ2-4
CDR3aa: CASSPRTRRDTEAFF; CDR3nt: TGTGCCAGCTCACCAAGAACCAGGAGGGACACTGAAGCTTTCTTT; v_gene: TRBV18; d_gene: -; abundance: -; j_gene: TRBJ1-1
CDR3aa: CASTWGPGTGGTYEQYF; CDR3nt: TGCGCCAGCACCTGGGGTCCCGGGACAGGGGGAACCTACGAGCAGTACTTC; v_gene: TRBV5-1; d_gene: TRBD1; abundance: -; j_gene: TRBJ2-7
CDR3aa: CASSLGPGEVDEQYF; CDR3nt: TGTGCCAGCAGCTTAGGCCCGGGAGAGGTGGACGAGCAGTACTTC; v_gene: TRBV7-9; d_gene: -; abundance: -; j_gene: TRBJ2-7
CDR3aa: CASSLVENQETQYF; CDR3nt: TGCGCCAGCAGCTTGGTGGAGAATCAAGAGACCCAGTACTTC; v_gene: TRBV5-1; d_gene: -; abundance: -; j_gene: TRBJ2-5
CDR3aa: CASSLDGGEGEKLFF; CDR3nt: TGTGCCAGCAGCTTAGACGGGGGAGAGGGCGAAAAACTGTTTTTT; v_gene: TRBV7-6; d_gene: -; abundance: -; j_gene: TRBJ1-4
CDR3aa: CASSEGSGQHF; CDR3nt: TGTGCCAGCAGTGAGGGCTCCGGCCAGCATTTT; v_gene: TRBV2; d_gene: -; abundance: -; j_gene: TRBJ1-5
CDR3aa: CATGTYNQPQHF; CDR3nt: TGTGCCACCGGGACATACAATCAGCCCCAGCATTTT; v_gene: TRBV6-1; d_gene: -; abundance: -; j_gene: TRBJ1-5
CDR3aa: CAWSGWDSNYGYTF; CDR3nt: TGTGCCTGGAGTGGGTGGGACAGCAACTATGGCTACACCTTC; v_gene: TRBV30; d_gene: TRBD1; abundance: -; j_gene: TRBJ1-2
CDR3aa: CASSLAGTAYEQYF; CDR3nt: TGTGCCAGCAGCCTCGCCGGGACAGCCTACGAGCAGTACTTC; v_gene: TRBV6-5; d_gene: TRBD1; abundance: -; j_gene: TRBJ2-7
CDR3aa: CASSRSGSSYNEQFF; CDR3nt: TGTGCCAGCAGCAGAAGCGGGAGTTCCTACAATGAGCAGTTCTTC; v_gene: TRBV9; d_gene: TRBD2; abundance: -; j_gene: TRBJ2-1
CDR3aa: CASSFGSRGYEQYF; CDR3nt: TGTGCCAGCAGCTTCGGGAGTCGGGGGTACGAGCAGTACTTC; v_gene: TRBV5-6; d_gene: -; abundance: once; j_gene: TRBJ2-7
CDR3aa: CASSPGTGSYEQYF; CDR3nt: TGTGCCAGCAGCCCGGGGACAGGCTCCTACGAGCAGTACTTC; v_gene: TRBV14; d_gene: TRBD1; abundance: -; j_gene: TRBJ2-7
CDR3aa: CASSQDSTYEQYF; CDR3nt: TGCGCCAGCAGTCAGGACAGTACTTACGAGCAGTACTTC; v_gene: TRBV23-1; d_gene: -; abundance: -; j_gene: TRBJ2-7
CDR3aa: CASSLPGQGYEQYF; CDR3nt: TGCGCCAGCAGCTTGCCGGGACAGGGGTACGAGCAGTACTTC; v_gene: TRBV4-1; d_gene: TRBD1; abundance: -; j_gene: TRBJ2-7
CDR3aa: CASSLALSTDTQYF; CDR3nt: TGTGCCAGCAGTTTAGCCCTAAGCACAGATACGCAGTATTTT; v_gene: TRBV27; d_gene: -; abundance: -; j_gene: TRBJ2-3
CDR3aa: CASHPRQGTLSYEQYF; CDR3nt: TGTGCCAGCCACCCTCGACAGGGGACCTTGTCCTACGAGCAGTACTTC; v_gene: TRBV27; d_gene: TRBD1; abundance: -; j_gene: TRBJ2-7
CDR3aa: CASSLLSSSGNTIYF; CDR3nt: TGTGCCAGCAGTTTACTCTCGAGCTCTGGAAACACCATATATTTT; v_gene: TRBV28; d_gene: -; abundance: -; j_gene: TRBJ1-3
CDR3aa: CASSLDSGMGNTIYF; CDR3nt: TGTGCCAGCAGCTTAGATTCCGGGATGGGAAACACCATATATTTT; v_gene: TRBV7-2; d_gene: -; abundance: once; j_gene: TRBJ1-3
CDR3aa: CASRSQGQMNTGELFF; CDR3nt: TGTGCCAGCAGGAGTCAGGGGCAAATGAACACCGGGGAGCTGTTTTTT; v_gene: TRBV27; d_gene: -; abundance: -; j_gene: TRBJ2-2
CDR3aa: CSVDPDYGYTF; CDR3nt: TGCAGCGTTGATCCCGACTATGGCTACACCTTC; v_gene: TRBV29-1; d_gene: -; abundance: -; j_gene: TRBJ1-2
CDR3aa: CASSWQGTGGAEAFF; CDR3nt: TGCGCCAGCAGCTGGCAGGGGACAGGGGGCGCGGAGGCTTTCTTT; v_gene: TRBV5-1; d_gene: TRBD1; abundance: -; j_gene: TRBJ1-1
CDR3aa: CASSDPSYQETQYF; CDR3nt: TGTGCCAGCAGTGACCCTTCGTACCAAGAGACCCAGTACTTC; v_gene: TRBV2; d_gene: -; abundance: once; j_gene: TRBJ2-5
CDR3aa: CASRAWGTSYEQYF; CDR3nt: TGTGCCAGCAGGGCCTGGGGCACCTCCTACGAGCAGTACTTC; v_gene: TRBV2; d_gene: -; abundance: -; j_gene: TRBJ2-7
CDR3aa: CASNVGPLGETQYF; CDR3nt: TGTGCCAGCAACGTGGGGCCTCTAGGAGAGACCCAGTACTTC; v_gene: TRBV27; d_gene: -; abundance: once; j_gene: TRBJ2-5
CDR3aa: CASSRGQSREQYF; CDR3nt: TGTGCCAGCAGTCGTGGACAGTCGAGGGAGCAGTACTTC; v_gene: TRBV9; d_gene: -; abundance: -; j_gene: TRBJ2-7
CDR3aa: CASSLEWREAFF; CDR3nt: TGTGCCAGCAGCTTAGAGTGGCGGGAAGCTTTCTTT; v_gene: TRBV7-2; d_gene: -; abundance: -; j_gene: TRBJ1-1
CDR3aa: CASTMQGDKAFF; CDR3nt: TGTGCCAGCACTATGCAGGGGGACAAAGCTTTCTTT; v_gene: TRBV28; d_gene: TRBD1; abundance: -; j_gene: TRBJ1-1
CDR3aa: CASSLGPPYEQYF; CDR3nt: TGCGCCAGCAGCTTGGGGCCCCCCTACGAGCAGTACTTC; v_gene: TRBV5-1; d_gene: -; abundance: -; j_gene: TRBJ2-7
CDR3aa: CTSSQERGLAGRASTGELFF; CDR3nt: TGCACCAGCAGCCAAGAAAGAGGACTAGCGGGTAGAGCGAGTACCGGGGAGCTGTTTTTT; v_gene: TRBV1; d_gene: -; abundance: -; j_gene: TRBJ2-2
CDR3aa: CASSQGQGPDTQYF; CDR3nt: TGCGCCAGCAGCCAAGGACAGGGTCCAGATACGCAGTATTTT; v_gene: TRBV4-1; d_gene: TRBD1; abundance: -; j_gene: TRBJ2-3
CDR3aa: CASSPGQQETQYF; CDR3nt: TGTGCCAGCTCACCGGGACAGCAAGAGACCCAGTACTTC; v_gene: TRBV18; d_gene: TRBD1; abundance: -; j_gene: TRBJ2-5
CDR3aa: CASSERLAGDLYF; CDR3nt: TGCGCCAGCAGTGAGCGGCTAGCGGGAGATCTATACTTC; v_gene: TRBV10-1; d_gene: TRBD2; abundance: -; j_gene: TRBJ2-7
CDR3aa: CAWHRLAGIVTGELFF; CDR3nt: TGTGCCTGGCATAGACTAGCGGGAATTGTGACCGGGGAGCTGTTTTTT; v_gene: TRBV30; d_gene: TRBD2; abundance: -; j_gene: TRBJ2-2
CDR3aa: CASSQEQVPGELFF; CDR3nt: TGCGCCAGCAGCCAAGAACAGGTCCCCGGGGAGCTGTTTTTT; v_gene: TRBV4-1; d_gene: -; abundance: once; j_gene: TRBJ2-2
CDR3aa: CASRLLGLNTEAFF; CDR3nt: TGTGCCAGTAGACTACTCGGATTGAACACTGAAGCTTTCTTT; v_gene: TRBV19; d_gene: -; abundance: -; j_gene: TRBJ1-1
CDR3aa: CASSDSQGTEAFF; CDR3nt: TGTGCCAGCAGTGACTCGCAGGGCACTGAAGCTTTCTTT; v_gene: TRBV6-4; d_gene: -; abundance: -; j_gene: TRBJ1-1